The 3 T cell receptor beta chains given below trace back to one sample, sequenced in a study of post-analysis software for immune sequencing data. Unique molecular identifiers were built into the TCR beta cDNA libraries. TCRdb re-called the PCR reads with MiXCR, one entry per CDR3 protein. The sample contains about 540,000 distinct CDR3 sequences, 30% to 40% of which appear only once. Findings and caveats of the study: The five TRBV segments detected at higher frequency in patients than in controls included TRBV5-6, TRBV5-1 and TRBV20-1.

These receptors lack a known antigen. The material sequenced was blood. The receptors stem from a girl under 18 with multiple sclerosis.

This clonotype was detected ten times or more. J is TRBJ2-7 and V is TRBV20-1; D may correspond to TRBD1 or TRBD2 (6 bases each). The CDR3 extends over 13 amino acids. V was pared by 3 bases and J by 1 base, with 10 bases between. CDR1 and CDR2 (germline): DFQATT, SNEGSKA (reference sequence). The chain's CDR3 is CSAREGGSYEQYF. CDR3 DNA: TGCAGTGCTAGGGAGGGGGGATCCTACGAGCAGTACTTC.

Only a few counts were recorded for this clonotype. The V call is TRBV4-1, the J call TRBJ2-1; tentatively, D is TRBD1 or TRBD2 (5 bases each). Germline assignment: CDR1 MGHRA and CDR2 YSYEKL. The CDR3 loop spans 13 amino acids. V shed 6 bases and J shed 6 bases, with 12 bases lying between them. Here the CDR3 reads CASSPIGGNEQFF. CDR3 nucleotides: TGCGCCAGCAGTCCTATTGGGGGCAATGAGCAGTTCTTC.

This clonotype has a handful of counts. CDR3 DNA sequence: TGTGCCAGCAGTTACCTTATTCAAGGCCAGCCCCAGCATTTT. It specifies CASSYLIQGQPQHF. This chain uses TRBV6-2 or TRBV6-3 with TRBJ1-5; D is unresolved. CDR1 MNHEY and CDR2 SVGEGT come from the germline V gene. CDR3 length equals 14 residues. The V end was cut by 2 bases, the J end by 7 bases, with 12 bases between.